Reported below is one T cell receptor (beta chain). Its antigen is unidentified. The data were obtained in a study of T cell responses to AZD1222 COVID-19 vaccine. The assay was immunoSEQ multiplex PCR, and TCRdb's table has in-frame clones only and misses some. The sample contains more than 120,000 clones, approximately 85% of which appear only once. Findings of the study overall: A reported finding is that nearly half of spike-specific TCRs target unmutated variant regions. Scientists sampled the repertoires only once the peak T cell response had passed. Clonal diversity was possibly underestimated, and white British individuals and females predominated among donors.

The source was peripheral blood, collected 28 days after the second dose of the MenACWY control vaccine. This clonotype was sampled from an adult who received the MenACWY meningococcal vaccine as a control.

CDR3 loop: CASSPGGNPDTQYF. The CDR3 DNA is TGTGCCAGCAGCCCCGGGGGCAACCCAGATACGCAGTATTTT. The chain couples TRBV9 to TRBJ2-3, with D perhaps given as TRBD1 or TRBD2 (6 bases each). The CDR3 consists of 14 residues. The germline V gene encodes CDR1 SGDLS and CDR2 YYNGEE. The ends were cut back, 4 bases at V and 4 bases at J, with 13 bases in the middle.